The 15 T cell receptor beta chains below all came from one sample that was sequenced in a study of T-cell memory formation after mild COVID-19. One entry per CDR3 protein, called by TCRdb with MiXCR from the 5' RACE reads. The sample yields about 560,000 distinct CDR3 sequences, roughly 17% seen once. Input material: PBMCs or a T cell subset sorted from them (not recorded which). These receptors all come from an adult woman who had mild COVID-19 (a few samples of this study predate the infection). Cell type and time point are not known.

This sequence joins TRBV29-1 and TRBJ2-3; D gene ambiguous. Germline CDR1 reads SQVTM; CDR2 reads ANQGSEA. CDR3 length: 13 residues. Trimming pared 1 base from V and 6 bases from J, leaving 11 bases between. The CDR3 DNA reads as TGCAGCGTTGAAGGAGTGGGCGCGGATACGCAGTATTTT. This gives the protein CSVEGVGADTQYF.

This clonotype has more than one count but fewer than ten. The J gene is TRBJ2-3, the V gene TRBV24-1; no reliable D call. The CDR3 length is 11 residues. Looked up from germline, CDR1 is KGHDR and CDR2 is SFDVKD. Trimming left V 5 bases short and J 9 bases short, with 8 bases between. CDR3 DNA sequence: TGTGCCACCAGTGGTTGGGGAACGCAGTATTTT. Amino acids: CATSGWGTQYF.

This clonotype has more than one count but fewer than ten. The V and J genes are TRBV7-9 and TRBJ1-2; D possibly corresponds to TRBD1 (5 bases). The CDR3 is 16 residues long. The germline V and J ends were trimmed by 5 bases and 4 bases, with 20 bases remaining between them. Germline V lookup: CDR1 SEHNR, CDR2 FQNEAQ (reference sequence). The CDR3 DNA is TGTGCCAGCAGCCCTACCGGTATAGGGGTGATCTATGGCTACACCTTC. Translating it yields CASSPTGIGVIYGYTF.

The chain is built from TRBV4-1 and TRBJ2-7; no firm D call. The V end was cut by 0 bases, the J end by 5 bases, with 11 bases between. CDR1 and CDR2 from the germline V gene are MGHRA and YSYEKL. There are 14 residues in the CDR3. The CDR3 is CASSQEGLRNEQYF. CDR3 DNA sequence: TGCGCCAGCAGCCAAGAAGGCCTTAGGAACGAGCAGTACTTC.

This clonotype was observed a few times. CDR3 DNA: TGCAGCGTTGAAGGGGACGATGGGCCCCTCCACTTT. This sequence encodes CSVEGDDGPLHF. The chain uses TRBV29-1 and TRBJ1-6; possibly TRBD1 for D (5 bases). The V gene lost 1 base and the J gene lost 13 bases, with 11 bases spanning the gap. Per germline, CDR1 SQVTM and CDR2 ANQGSEA. There are 12 residues in the CDR3.

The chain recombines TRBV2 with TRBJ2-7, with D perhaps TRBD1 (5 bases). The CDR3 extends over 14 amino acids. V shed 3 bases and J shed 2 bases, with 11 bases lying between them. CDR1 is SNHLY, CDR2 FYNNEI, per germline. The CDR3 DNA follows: TGTGCCAGCAGTGATGGGGCATCCACCTACGAGCAGTACTTC. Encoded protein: CASSDGASTYEQYF.

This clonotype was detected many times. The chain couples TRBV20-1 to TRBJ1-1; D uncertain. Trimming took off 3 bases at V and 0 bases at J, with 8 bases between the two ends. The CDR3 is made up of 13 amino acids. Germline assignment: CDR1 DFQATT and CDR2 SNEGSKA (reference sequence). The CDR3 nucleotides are TGCAGTGCTAGTCGGGGATTGAACACTGAAGCTTTCTTT. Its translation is CSASRGLNTEAFF.

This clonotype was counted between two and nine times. CDR3 sequence: CAWSSRQGVVELFF. The CDR3, as DNA: TGTGCCTGGAGTTCCAGACAGGGGGTGGTGGAGCTGTTTTTT. This sequence joins TRBV30 and TRBJ2-2, with TRBD1 matching over 9 bases. CDR3 length equals 14 residues. Trimming at V came to 2 bases and at J to 10 bases, leaving 8 bases not matched to a gene. From germline, CDR1 is GTSNPN and CDR2 SVGIG (reference sequence).

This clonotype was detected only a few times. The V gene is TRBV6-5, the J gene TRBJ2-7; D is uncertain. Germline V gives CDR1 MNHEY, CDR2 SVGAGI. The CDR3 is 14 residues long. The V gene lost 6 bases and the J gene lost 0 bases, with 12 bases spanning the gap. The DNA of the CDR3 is TGTGCCAGCAGCCGTAGACTCAACTCCTACGAGCAGTACTTC. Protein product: CASSRRLNSYEQYF.

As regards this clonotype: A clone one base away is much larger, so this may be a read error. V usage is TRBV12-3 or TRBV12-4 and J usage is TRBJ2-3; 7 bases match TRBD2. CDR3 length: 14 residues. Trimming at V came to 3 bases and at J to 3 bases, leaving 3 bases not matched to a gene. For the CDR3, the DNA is TGTGCCAGCAGTTTTCGGACTAGGACAGATACGCAGTATTTT. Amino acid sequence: CASSFRTRTDTQYF.

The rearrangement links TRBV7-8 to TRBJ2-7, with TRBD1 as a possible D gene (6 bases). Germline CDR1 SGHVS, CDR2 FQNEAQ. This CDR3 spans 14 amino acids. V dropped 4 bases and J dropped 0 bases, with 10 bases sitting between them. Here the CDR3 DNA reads TGTGCCAGCAGCTCAATGACAGGCTCCTACGAGCAGTACTTC. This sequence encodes CASSSMTGSYEQYF.

CDR3 loop: CASSFDNTFGNEQFF. The CDR3 DNA sequence: TGCGCCAGCAGCTTTGATAACACGTTCGGGAATGAGCAGTTCTTC. The J gene is TRBJ2-1, the V gene TRBV5-1; D unresolved. The CDR3 covers 15 residues. With 2 bases removed from V and 7 bases from J, the gap between germline ends came to 16 bases. CDR1 and CDR2 (germline): SGHRS, YFSETQ. The full variable domain, with the rest looked up from reference TRBV5-1 and TRBJ2-1, is KAGVTQTPRYLIKTRGQQVTLSCSPISGHRSVSWYQQTPGQGLQFLFEYFSETQRNKGNFPGRFSGRQFSNSRSEMNVSTLELGDSALYLCASSFDNTFGNEQFFGPGTRLTVL.

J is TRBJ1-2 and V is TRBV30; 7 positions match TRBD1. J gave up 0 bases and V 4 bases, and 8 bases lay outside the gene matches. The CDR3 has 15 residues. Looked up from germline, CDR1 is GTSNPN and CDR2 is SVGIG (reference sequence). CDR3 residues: CAWIITGAANYGYTF. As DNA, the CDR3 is TGTGCCTGGATCATAACAGGGGCAGCTAACTATGGCTACACCTTC. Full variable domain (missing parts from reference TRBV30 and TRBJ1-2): SQTIHQWPATLVQPVGSPLSLECTVEGTSNPNLYWYRQAAGRGLQLLFYSVGIGQISSEVPQNLSASRPQDRQFILSSKKLLLSDSGFYLCAWIITGAANYGYTFGSGTRLTVV.

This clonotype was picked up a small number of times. In DNA form, the CDR3 reads TGCGCCAGCAGCTTGGACCCGGAGGGGAACACTGAAGCTTTCTTT. Protein sequence: CASSLDPEGNTEAFF. The gene calls are TRBV5-1 and TRBJ1-1; D call uncertain. The V gene's germline CDR1 is SGHRS and CDR2 YFSETQ. V was clipped by 0 bases and J by 1 base, with 10 bases between them. The CDR3 consists of 15 residues.

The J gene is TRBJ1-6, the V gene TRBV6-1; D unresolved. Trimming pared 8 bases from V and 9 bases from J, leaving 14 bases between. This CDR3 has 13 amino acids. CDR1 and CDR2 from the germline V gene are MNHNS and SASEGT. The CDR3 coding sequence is TGTGCCAGCGTTGAAGGCTTGAGTTCACCCCTCCACTTT. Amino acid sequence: CASVEGLSSPLHF.